The 28 T cell receptor beta chains given below trace back to one sample, sequenced in a study of regulatory T cells in long-lasting Graves disease. Assembly of TCR beta libraries relied on iRepertoire HTBI primers together with Arm-PCR of CDR3 regions. TCRdb recomputed calls from the multiplex PCR reads with MiXCR, one row per CDR3 protein. Of fewer than 650,000 distinct CDR3 sequences listed, about 16% are singletons. Time point: newly diagnosed GD, antithyroid drugs for less than 3 months. After RNA was extracted from PBMCs, the TCR library was made from it. These sequences were also reported in another study, on T cells in Graves' hyperthyroidism and ophthalmopathy.

The sample consisted of peripheral blood mononuclear cells (PBMCs), taken at new diagnosis, from a patient treated with antithyroid drugs. The receptors stem from a man in his late teens or twenties with Graves disease.

The CDR3 bases are TGCAGCGCCCCGGGACTAGCGGGAGGGCTTACAGATACGCAGTATTTT. Translated: CSAPGLAGGLTDTQYF. The gene calls are TRBV29-1 and TRBJ2-3; 16 nucleotides match TRBD2. Germline CDR1 and CDR2: SQVTM and ANQGSEA. J lost 3 bases, V lost 7 bases, and 7 bases had no gene match. This CDR3 has 16 residues.

This clonotype occurred a few times. The chain recombines TRBV7-9 with TRBJ2-5; tentative D call: TRBD2 (5 bases). Deletions cut 4 bases from V and 4 bases from J, with 16 bases between. Germline CDR1 SEHNR, CDR2 FQNEAQ (reference sequence). CDR3 length: 15 amino acids. This CDR3 reads CASSSPKTRAETQYF. The CDR3 DNA reads TGTGCCAGCAGCTCTCCCAAAACTAGAGCAGAGACCCAGTACTTC.

This clonotype appeared many times. The chain joins TRBV12-3 or TRBV12-4 to TRBJ2-5; TRBD2 agrees at 10 bases. The J segment lost 6 bases and the V segment lost 3 bases, leaving 16 bases of the junction unmatched. The CDR3 contains 18 residues. The CDR3: CASSFNLLAGVGSKTQYF. The CDR3 DNA reads as TGTGCCAGCAGTTTCAACCTGCTAGCGGGAGTAGGTTCGAAGACCCAGTACTTC.

There are many counts of this clonotype. V and J are TRBV6-5 and TRBJ1-2; D gene unclear. The V end was cut by 2 bases, the J end by 2 bases, with 3 bases between. The germline V gene encodes CDR1 MNHEY and CDR2 SVGAGI. The CDR3 is 12 residues long. The CDR3 DNA sequence: TGTGCCAGCAGTTACCTGAACTATGGCTACACCTTC. Its protein is CASSYLNYGYTF.

This clonotype was counted at least ten times. The chain links TRBV27 to TRBJ1-1; D not certain. Germline CDR1 reads MNHEY; CDR2 reads SMNVEV (reference sequence). V gave up 6 bases and J gave up 1 base, with 12 bases separating them. The CDR3 runs 14 residues. The CDR3 DNA sequence: TGTGCCAGCAGCCGCGAGCCGCGGAACACTGAAGCTTTCTTT. Protein sequence: CASSREPRNTEAFF.

This clonotype came up many times. The genes are TRBV10-2 and TRBJ2-7; perhaps TRBD2 as D (7 bases). The CDR3 sequence is 15 residues long. Germline CDR1 is WSHSY and CDR2 is SAAADI. The ends were cut back, 6 bases at V and 0 bases at J, with 15 bases in the middle. The CDR3 reads CASRRGGSSSYEQYF. Written as DNA, the CDR3 is TGCGCCAGCAGGAGGGGGGGGTCCAGCTCCTACGAGCAGTACTTC.

Many counts were recorded for this clonotype. The rearrangement joins TRBV30 to TRBJ1-1; D gene ambiguous. The germline V gene has CDR1 GTSNPN and CDR2 SVGIG (reference sequence). The CDR3 has 14 residues. V was clipped by 0 bases and J by 5 bases, with 13 bases between them. The CDR3 spells CAWSVRPRGTEAFF. CDR3 in DNA: TGTGCCTGGAGTGTTAGGCCGCGCGGGACTGAAGCTTTCTTT.

This clonotype has at least ten counts. The chain combines TRBV27 with TRBJ1-2, with D uncertain. CDR1 and CDR2 (germline): MNHEY, SMNVEV (reference sequence). V shed 3 bases and J shed 8 bases, with 7 bases lying between them. The CDR3 runs 11 residues. CDR3 region: CASSFPEGYTF. As DNA, the CDR3 is TGTGCCAGCAGTTTCCCGGAAGGCTACACCTTC.

On this clonotype: One base separates it from a far larger clone, so it is likely a read error. The chain uses TRBV7-8 and TRBJ2-1; D is uncertain. The CDR3 sequence is 13 residues long. The germline V gene encodes CDR1 SGHVS and CDR2 FQNEAQ. V gave up 3 bases and J gave up 10 bases, with 13 bases separating them. The CDR3 region is CASSLSIAYEQFF. The CDR3 nucleotides read TGTGCCAGCAGCTTGTCGATAGCCTACGAGCAGTTCTTC.

In DNA, the CDR3 is TGTGCCAGCAGTTACACGCAACTGGACAGGGGTCACACTGAAGCTTTCTTT. Translation gives CASSYTQLDRGHTEAFF. This chain joins TRBV6-5 and TRBJ1-1; TRBD1 matches at 9 bases. The CDR3 spans 17 residues. The V gene's germline CDR1 is MNHEY and CDR2 SVGAGI. The V gene end was trimmed by 2 bases and the J gene end by 3 bases; junction bases not matched to a gene: 10.

CDR3 sequence (DNA): TGTGCCAGGGAGTGCCGGGATTCACCCCTCCACTTT. As protein: CARECRDSPLHF. The genes are TRBV6-4 and TRBJ1-6; no clear D. CDR1 and CDR2 from the germline V gene are MRHNA and SNTAGT. CDR3 length: 12 residues. Trimming cost V 9 bases and J 8 bases, with 11 bases left between them.

This clonotype was detected many times. V and J are TRBV12-3 or TRBV12-4 and TRBJ1-2; no clear D. This CDR3 contains 15 residues. V lost 5 bases to trimming and J lost 8 bases, with 21 bases between them. The CDR3 DNA is TGTGCCAGCAGTCCAAGGAGGTCGGGCCGAGACGGCTACACCTTC. This translates into CASSPRRSGRDGYTF.

This clonotype has only a few counts. The V gene is TRBV11-1, the J gene TRBJ1-2; 7 positions match TRBD1. The trim removed 4 bases at V and 5 bases at J, leaving 4 bases unmatched. The CDR3 spans 13 residues. Germline V CDR1 and CDR2: SGHAT, FQDESV (reference sequence). The CDR3 protein is CASSSATGYGYTF. The CDR3 coding sequence is TGTGCCAGCAGCTCGGCGACAGGGTATGGCTACACCTTC. The full variable domain, with the rest looked up from reference TRBV11-1 and TRBJ1-2, is EAEVAQSPRYKITEKSQAVAFWCDPISGHATLYWYRQILGQGPELLVQFQDESVVDDSQLPKDRFSAERLKGVDSTLKIQPAELGDSAMYLCASSSATGYGYTFGSGTRLTVV.

Many counts were recorded for this clonotype. The rearrangement links TRBV30 to TRBJ2-1; weak D call: TRBD1 (5 bases). This CDR3 is 14 amino acids long. Deletions cut 0 bases from V and 4 bases from J, with 10 bases between. Germline CDR1 reads GTSNPN; CDR2 reads SVGIG (reference sequence). CDR3 coding DNA: TGTGCCTGGAGTGTACTTACAGGTTACAATGAGCAGTTCTTC. Encoded protein: CAWSVLTGYNEQFF.

This clonotype was picked up many times. The rearrangement joins TRBV28 to TRBJ1-2; D possibly corresponds to TRBD1 (5 bases). The germline V and J ends were trimmed by 5 bases and 5 bases, with 15 bases remaining between them. The CDR3 is 14 residues long. Germline loops: CDR1 MDHEN, CDR2 SYDVKM. CDR3 amino acids: CASSKRGNGYGYTF. The CDR3, as DNA: TGTGCCAGCAGTAAGAGGGGAAATGGGTATGGCTACACCTTC.

The rearrangement uses TRBV24-1 and TRBJ2-2, with D unclear. The length of the CDR3 is 11 residues. V gave up 6 bases and J gave up 4 bases, with 2 bases separating them. Germline V gene sequence: CDR1 KGHDR, CDR2 SFDVKD. The CDR3 DNA sequence: TGTGCCACCAGTCTCACCGGGGAGCTGTTTTTT. This encodes CATSLTGELFF.

This clonotype turned up a few times. CDR3 loop: CASSPRQITNTGELFF. CDR3 in DNA: TGTGCCAGCTCACCTAGACAGATTACGAACACCGGGGAGCTGTTTTTT. V usage is TRBV18 and J usage is TRBJ2-2, with D possibly being TRBD1 (5 bases). The germline V and J ends were trimmed by 3 bases and 0 bases, with 11 bases remaining between them. Germline assignment: CDR1 KGHSH and CDR2 LQKENI. The CDR3 loop spans 16 amino acids.

The chain has TRBV19 and TRBJ1-1; a possible D gene is TRBD1 (5 bases). The CDR3 spans 14 residues. Per the germline V gene, CDR1 is LNHDA and CDR2 is SQIVND (reference sequence). With 4 bases removed from V and 4 bases from J, the gap between germline ends came to 13 bases. The CDR3 sequence: CASSKGPGATEAFF. The CDR3 DNA reads as TGTGCCAGTAGTAAGGGGCCCGGGGCCACTGAAGCTTTCTTT.

The chain is built from TRBV5-4 and TRBJ1-1; TRBD1 agrees at 7 bases. Germline trimming cut 5 bases from V and 6 bases from J; bases unmatched to any gene: 10. Germline CDR1 reads SGHNT; CDR2 reads YYREEE (reference sequence). CDR3 length equals 14 residues. The CDR3 reads CASRPDPGTAEAFF. CDR3 coding DNA: TGTGCCAGCAGACCGGACCCGGGGACAGCTGAAGCTTTCTTT.

This clonotype was picked up many times. The chain links TRBV7-9 to TRBJ2-1, with D unclear. The J call is in doubt because the DNA end fits TRBJ2-5 better. The CDR3 totals 13 residues. Germline V gene lookup returns CDR1 SEHNR and CDR2 FQNEAQ (reference sequence). The CDR3 DNA reads TGTGCCAGCAGCTTCAGTTCCCAAGAGACCCAGTACTTC. This codes for CASSFSSQETQYF.

The V gene is TRBV10-3, the J gene TRBJ1-5; D ambiguous. Germline CDR1 reads ENHRY; CDR2 reads SYGVKD. Trimming stripped 4 bases from V and 1 base from J, with 5 bases between. The length of the CDR3 is 13 residues. For the CDR3, the DNA is TGTGCCATCAGTGTGGGCAGCAATCAGCCCCAGCATTTT. Amino acids: CAISVGSNQPQHF.

This clonotype was recorded at least ten times. CDR3 in DNA: TGTGCCACCAGTGCGGTCGGCCAAGAGACCCAGTACTTC. This encodes CATSAVGQETQYF. The V call is TRBV24-1, the J call TRBJ2-5; no reliable D call. CDR1 KGHDR and CDR2 SFDVKD come from the germline V gene. CDR3 length: 13 amino acids. Trimming stripped 5 bases from V and 1 base from J, with 7 bases between.

This clonotype came up many times. The chain has TRBV12-3 or TRBV12-4 and TRBJ2-7, with D tentatively TRBD2 (5 bases). V lost 2 bases and J lost 7, with 12 bases in between. The CDR3 runs 13 residues. The CDR3 is CASSLLQREEQYF. CDR3 DNA: TGTGCCAGCAGTTTACTGCAGAGGGAAGAGCAGTACTTC.

This clonotype was recorded at least ten times. The V gene is TRBV7-8, the J gene TRBJ2-7, with 7 nucleotides matching TRBD1. The ends lost 6 bases at V and 5 bases at J; junction bases unmatched: 16. The CDR3 is 16 residues long. Germline V gives CDR1 SGHVS, CDR2 FQNEAQ. CDR3 DNA sequence: TGTGCCAGCAGACGCACGGTCTCCGGGACAGAGAACGAGCAGTACTTC. Its protein product is CASRRTVSGTENEQYF.

This chain uses TRBV20-1 with TRBJ2-1; tentatively, D is TRBD2 (7 bases). Germline values: CDR1 DFQATT, CDR2 SNEGSKA (reference sequence). The V gene lost 3 bases and the J gene lost 5 bases, with 14 bases spanning the gap. There are 14 residues in the CDR3. The CDR3 loop is CSASGGQTHNEQFF. In DNA, the CDR3 is TGCAGTGCTAGCGGGGGGCAAACACACAATGAGCAGTTCTTC.

This clonotype occurred many times. The V gene is TRBV12-3 or TRBV12-4, the J gene TRBJ2-7, with 7 bases that match TRBD1. The CDR3 runs 15 residues. V gave up 1 base and J gave up 0 bases; unmatched junction bases: 3. CDR3 loop: CASSLGQGPSYEQYF. The CDR3 coding sequence is TGTGCCAGCAGTTTAGGACAGGGTCCCTCCTACGAGCAGTACTTC.

The chain has TRBV4-1 and TRBJ2-1; D unclear. This CDR3 has 14 residues. From germline, CDR1 is MGHRA and CDR2 YSYEKL. V was cut by 9 bases and J by 0 bases, with 12 bases left in between. Written as DNA, the CDR3 is TGCGCCAGTGCCTCGGTACCCTCCTACAATGAGCAGTTCTTC. This sequence encodes CASASVPSYNEQFF.

CDR3 sequence (DNA): TGTGCCAGCAGCCACAGGGACGGCTATGGCTACACCTTC. It specifies CASSHRDGYGYTF. V usage is TRBV6-4 and J usage is TRBJ1-2, with D possibly TRBD1 on 6 matching bases. The germline gives CDR1 MRHNA, CDR2 SNTAGT. Deletions cut 6 bases from V and 4 bases from J, with 12 bases between. The CDR3 loop spans 13 amino acids.